This T cell receptor beta chain was captured in a study of blood T cell repertoires in COVID-19 (TCRdb year 2020). Study-wide context: Samples covering the acute and convalescent phases of COVID-19 were provided by collaborators in the United States, Italy and Spain. The material from the prospective study consisted of cDNA or gDNA derived from T cells, B-cell-depleted T cells, or PBMCs. The dataset comprised deeply sampled blood TCRbeta repertoires from subjects exposed to, actively infected with, or recovered from COVID-19. The repertoires were released in a freely available public database intended as a resource for research on the immune response to SARS-CoV-2. The samples were drawn from the first 160 participants of the ongoing ImmuneRACE study and from over a thousand subjects provided by 6 global collaborators. Sample metadata almost always included a de-identified subject ID, COVID-19 status, age in years and sex. Where HLA class I and class II types were available, the types were taken from metadata supplied by the sample provider, not from assay-based typing.

On this clone: It has no known antigen specificity. Qualities for individual bases were not recorded, and no much larger clone is one base off.

As encoded in the germline V gene (reference sequence), CDR1 is LNHNV while CDR2 is YYDKDF. From cysteine to phenylalanine, the CDR3 is 14 amino acids long. Just the 42-base CDR3 DNA is kept, in frame starting at base 1. V is pared back by 3 bases and J by 6 bases, with 12 bases lying between the germline termini. Collaborating institutions collected whole blood in K2EDTA tubes following their own protocols. For TCRbeta analysis, collaborators shipped samples as frozen whole blood, isolated PBMCs, or DNA extracted from either of those sample types. The full study reports these points: The quantity of clinical and demographic metadata differed by source and by participant and was supplied without curation.

TCRbeta CDR3 regions were amplified from genomic DNA by means of the immunoSEQ Assay, a bias-controlled multiplex PCR. The paper's processing steps were these. Nucleated cell counts per sample were estimated from amplification of reference gene primers within the assay. To quantify the absolute abundance of each unique TCRbeta CDR3 rearrangement, sequence reads were collapsed and filtered. For each sample, productive Simpson clonality was calculated as the square root of Simpson's diversity index over productive rearrangements. TCRdb stores this immuneACCESS table with in-frame sequences only. Part of the clones is absent; in the studies checked, under half of the shortfall reflects unresolved V genes, and no reason is known for the rest. The DNA was the basis for D and trimming; V, J and clone size are from that table. The sample contains approximately 60,000 clones, about 80% of them found a single time. The ten largest make up 3% to 4.5% of the sample.

This receptor was taken from a woman at least 80 years old with acute or convalescent COVID-19. Input material: peripheral blood. The rearrangement combines TRBV15 with TRBJ2-1, with TRBD1 perhaps the D gene, on 6 matching bases. The CDR3 here reads CATSSRPRGNEQFF. The DNA sequence reads TGTGCCACCAGCAGTCGGCCCAGGGGCAATGAGCAGTTCTTC. The full variable domain, completed from the reference TRBV15 and TRBJ2-1 proteins outside the CDR3, reads DAMVIQNPRYQVTQFGKPVTLSCSQTLNHNVMYWYQQKSSQAPKLLFHYYDKDFNNEADTPDNFQSRRPNTSFCFLDIRSPGLGDTAMYLCATSSRPRGNEQFFGPGTRLTVL.